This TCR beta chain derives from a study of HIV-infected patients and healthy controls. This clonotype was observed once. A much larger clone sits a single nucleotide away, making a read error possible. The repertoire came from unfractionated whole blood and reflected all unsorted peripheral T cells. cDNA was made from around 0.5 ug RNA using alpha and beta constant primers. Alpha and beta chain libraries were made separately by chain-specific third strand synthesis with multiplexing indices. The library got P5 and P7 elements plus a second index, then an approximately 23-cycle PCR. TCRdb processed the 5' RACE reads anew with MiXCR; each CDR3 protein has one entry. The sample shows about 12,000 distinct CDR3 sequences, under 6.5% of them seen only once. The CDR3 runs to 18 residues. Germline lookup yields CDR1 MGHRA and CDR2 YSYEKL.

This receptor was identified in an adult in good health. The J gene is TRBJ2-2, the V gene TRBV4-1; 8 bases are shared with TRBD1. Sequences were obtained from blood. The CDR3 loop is CASRQDFKDRDYTGELFF. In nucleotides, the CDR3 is TGCGCCAGCAGACAAGATTTTAAGGACAGGGACTACACCGGGGAGCTGTTTTTT.